This T cell receptor (beta chain) appears in the sequencing data of a study of blood T cells in healthy people across ages. This clonotype was observed a few times. Germline and junction disagree at one end, which may indicate a read error. Germline values: CDR1 DFQATT, CDR2 SNEGSKA (reference sequence). This CDR3 has 14 residues. Then a second PCR, running about 6 to 12 cycles, was carried out with a sample-barcoded 5' primer and a J-beta primer mix. TCRdb reprocessed the 5' RACE reads via MiXCR and lists one record per CDR3 protein. The data show approximately 360,000 distinct CDR3 sequences, with roughly half seen just once and under 65% held by the top ten.

This chain connects TRBV20-1 to TRBJ1-1; D unresolved. The TCR comes from a man in his 60s in good health. The sample consisted of blood. The CDR3 DNA reads as TGCAGTGCTAGGCCCCCGGGCAGGAACACTGAGGCTTTCTTT. Encoded protein: CSARPPGRNTEAFF.